These 15 T cell receptor beta chains came from one sample sequenced in a study of cytomegalovirus exposure and HLA in healthy donors. The PCR was carried out with 60 Vbeta primers and 13 Jbeta primers. Assay used: immunoSEQ multiplex PCR; TCRdb lists only in-frame clones, some missing. The profile shows 150,000 to 200,000 clones, 78% of them singletons. Sequenced: PBMCs. Every receptor here comes from a middle-aged woman in good health and CMV-seronegative.

This clone was counted a few times. This CDR3 is CASSLGGGKLNEQFF. CDR3 nucleotides: TGCGCCAGCAGCTTAGGCGGGGGGAAGCTCAATGAGCAGTTCTTC. The chain is built from TRBV5-1 and TRBJ2-1; TRBD2 matches at 8 bases. The length of the CDR3 is 15 residues. Looked up from germline, CDR1 is SGHRS and CDR2 is YFSETQ. The V and J ends lost 2 bases and 6 bases, in that order; junction bases with no gene match: 7.

The CDR3 DNA reads TGCGCCAGCAGCTTGACACCACAGGATGGCTACACCTTC. Protein sequence: CASSLTPQDGYTF. The genes are TRBV5-1 and TRBJ1-2, with a weak D call TRBD1 (5 bases). Trimming removed 1 base from V and 6 bases from J, with 10 bases in between. Per the germline V gene, CDR1 is SGHRS and CDR2 is YFSETQ. This CDR3 is 13 amino acids long.

Note on this clone: Distinct nucleotide sequences in the sample also encode this CDR3. CDR3 DNA sequence: TGCGCCAGCAGCTTGGAACAGGGGAAGGCTTTCTTT. Its translation: CASSLEQGKAFF. The rearrangement joins TRBV5-1 to TRBJ1-1; 7 bases fit TRBD1. With V trimmed by 0 bases and J by 11 bases, 4 bases remained unmatched. CDR1 SGHRS and CDR2 YFSETQ come from the germline V gene. This CDR3 comprises 12 residues.

The chain employs TRBV7-2 and TRBJ2-1, with 8 positions matching TRBD2. The V gene end was trimmed by 5 bases and the J gene end by 2 bases; junction bases not matched to a gene: 8. Germline CDR1 SGHTA, CDR2 FQGNSA. CDR3 length: 16 residues. Here the CDR3 reads CASSRDGTSAYNEQFF. The CDR3 DNA is TGTGCCAGCAGCCGTGACGGGACTAGTGCCTACAATGAGCAGTTCTTC.

The V and J genes are TRBV27 and TRBJ1-5, with 7 positions matching TRBD1. CDR1 MNHEY and CDR2 SMNVEV come from the germline V gene (reference sequence). The J segment lost 3 bases and the V segment lost 5 bases, leaving 7 bases of the junction unmatched. CDR3 size: 15 residues. For the CDR3, the DNA is TGTGCCAGCAGTCCGCAGGGACAGCTCAATCAGCCCCAGCATTTT. This gives the protein CASSPQGQLNQPQHF.

The gene calls are TRBV6-5 and TRBJ1-4; D may be TRBD1 (5 bases). V lost 5 bases to trimming and J lost 0 bases, with 7 bases between them. The germline V gene has CDR1 MNHEY and CDR2 SVGAGI. The CDR3 is 14 residues long. The CDR3 DNA reads TGTGCCAGCAGTCAGACAGCAACTAATGAAAAACTGTTTTTT. Its protein is CASSQTATNEKLFF.

CDR3 DNA: TGTGCCAGCAGCTTTTCAGGGAAAGATCAGCCCCAGCATTTT. This codes for CASSFSGKDQPQHF. The V gene is TRBV7-8, the J gene TRBJ1-5; weak D call: TRBD1 (5 bases). CDR3 length equals 14 residues. The germline V gene has CDR1 SGHVS and CDR2 FQNEAQ. The germline V and J ends were trimmed by 3 bases and 5 bases, with 11 bases remaining between them.

The rearrangement joins TRBV27 to TRBJ1-5; 7 bases line up with TRBD1. The V segment lost 3 bases and the J segment 6 bases; nucleotides outside the gene matches: 5. Germline values: CDR1 MNHEY, CDR2 SMNVEV (reference sequence). The CDR3 is 14 residues long. In DNA, the CDR3 is TGTGCCAGCAGTTTGAGGGGGCCGTTTCAGCCCCAGCATTTT. This codes for CASSLRGPFQPQHF.

This clone was observed a handful of times. The J gene is TRBJ1-2, the V gene TRBV19; 8 bases align to TRBD1. The CDR3 is made up of 15 amino acids. Trimming at V came to 5 bases and at J to 2 bases, leaving 7 bases not matched to a gene. The germline V gene encodes CDR1 LNHDA and CDR2 SQIVND (reference sequence). CDR3 DNA sequence: TGTGCCAGTAGTCCTCGGACAGGGTTGAACTATGGCTACACCTTC. Protein: CASSPRTGLNYGYTF.

This sequence joins TRBV5-5 and TRBJ2-3, with D unresolved. Trimming took 0 bases from V and 1 from J, leaving 6 bases between them. CDR3 length: 14 amino acids. CDR1 is SGHKS, CDR2 YYEKEE, per germline (reference sequence). This chain's CDR3 is CASSLDRGTDTQYF. CDR3 DNA sequence: TGTGCCAGCAGCTTGGACCGGGGCACAGATACGCAGTATTTT. The whole variable domain, remainder taken from reference TRBV5-5 and TRBJ2-3, is DAGVTQSPTHLIKTRGQQVTLRCSPISGHKSVSWYQQVLGQGPQFIFQYYEKEERGRGNFPDRFSARQFPNYSSELNVNALLLGDSALYLCASSLDRGTDTQYFGPGTRLTVL.

As regards this clone: The sample contains more than one DNA sequence encoding this CDR3. V gene TRBV28 combines with J gene TRBJ2-7; no definite D call. The CDR3 has 11 amino acids. The V and J ends lost 4 bases and 3 bases respectively, with 4 bases between them. CDR1 and CDR2 (germline): MDHEN, SYDVKM. Here the CDR3 DNA reads TGTGCCAGCAGTTCGTTCTACGAGCAGTACTTC. This codes for CASSSFYEQYF.

V is TRBV10-1 and J is TRBJ1-2; 7 bases map to TRBD1. CDR1 and CDR2 (germline): WNHNN, SYGVQD (reference sequence). V shed 3 bases and J 5 bases; nucleotides not matched to a gene: 3. The CDR3 runs 13 residues. The CDR3 DNA reads TGCGCCAGCAGTGAACAGGGGAGGTATGGCTACACCTTC. Protein sequence: CASSEQGRYGYTF.

This clone was observed once. The CDR3 nucleotides read TGTGCCAGCAGCTTGGGACAGGGGGTTCAGTACTTC. This translates into CASSLGQGVQYF. V is TRBV5-8 and J is TRBJ2-4, with 9 positions matching TRBD1. V was pared by 0 bases and J by 11 bases, with 0 bases of the junction left unmatched. The CDR3 is 12 amino acids. Germline V CDR1 and CDR2: SGHTS, YDEGEE.

J is TRBJ2-1 and V is TRBV7-3; D gene ambiguous. V lost 5 bases, J lost 7 bases, and 15 bases lay in between. The CDR3 loop spans 14 amino acids. The germline gives CDR1 SGHTA, CDR2 FQGTGA. The chain's CDR3 is CASSPSLAGNEQFF. The CDR3 region has the DNA TGTGCCAGCAGCCCCAGTCTGGCAGGAAATGAGCAGTTCTTC.

The chain employs TRBV18 and TRBJ1-1; D is uncertain. This CDR3 is built from 17 residues. Germline assignment: CDR1 KGHSH and CDR2 LQKENI. V was cut by 2 bases and J by 5 bases, with 21 bases left in between. Here the CDR3 DNA reads TGTGCCAGCTCACCATCGGCGGCGAGATCTGAACAAACTGAAGCTTTCTTT. This sequence encodes CASSPSAARSEQTEAFF.